A single sample gave rise to the 21 T cell receptor beta chains below, sequenced in a study of identical twins. TCRdb ran MiXCR on the 5' RACE reads and lists one entry per CDR3 protein. The sample has about 190,000 distinct CDR3 sequences; approximately 16% are singletons. These same records also appear under a second study, on T cells expressing NK-cell markers.

Sequences were obtained from CD8+ T cells sorted from blood. These receptor sequences come from a woman under 30 in good health.

This clonotype has a count of ten or more. J is TRBJ1-1 and V is TRBV9, with 12 nucleotides matching TRBD1. The germline gives CDR1 SGDLS, CDR2 YYNGEE. Trimming at V came to 3 bases and at J to 6 bases, leaving 15 bases not matched to a gene. The CDR3 has 18 residues. CDR3 sequence: CASSADPGQGARAAEAFF. In DNA, the CDR3 is TGTGCCAGCAGCGCCGATCCGGGACAGGGGGCGAGGGCTGCTGAAGCTTTCTTT.

This clonotype was picked up many times. J is TRBJ1-2 and V is TRBV27, with D possibly TRBD1 on 5 matching bases. With 2 bases removed from V and 5 bases from J, the gap between germline ends came to 15 bases. CDR1 and CDR2 from the germline V gene are MNHEY and SMNVEV (reference sequence). The CDR3 is 15 residues long. The CDR3 nucleotides are TGTGCCAGCAGTTTAGACAGAGCAAGCCTTTATGGCTACACCTTC. This gives the protein CASSLDRASLYGYTF.

The chain employs TRBV30 and TRBJ2-1; D may be TRBD2 (6 bases). The CDR3 runs 13 residues. V lost 4 bases and J 3 bases, leaving 10 bases between the germline ends. Germline CDR1 is GTSNPN and CDR2 is SVGIG (reference sequence). The CDR3 DNA reads as TGTGCCTGGATAACGGGAGTCTACAATGAGCAGTTCTTC. It yields the protein CAWITGVYNEQFF.

The sample holds a few counts of this clonotype. This chain joins TRBV18 and TRBJ1-1; D gene unclear. The V and J ends lost 0 bases and 6 bases respectively, with 8 bases between them. The CDR3 totals 13 residues. Germline CDR1 is KGHSH and CDR2 is LQKENI. The CDR3 DNA sequence: TGTGCCAGCTCACCACCCAGTCCCCCTGAAGCTTTCTTT. Protein: CASSPPSPPEAFF.

This clonotype was detected only a few times. The CDR3 spells CSVEARRGGNTEAFF. CDR3 in DNA: TGCAGCGTTGAGGCGCGGCGGGGGGGCAACACTGAAGCTTTCTTT. J is TRBJ1-1 and V is TRBV29-1, with a possible D match to TRBD1 (6 bases). Germline-derived CDR1 and CDR2 are SQVTM and ANQGSEA. V was cut by 3 bases and J by 2 bases, with 16 bases left in between. This CDR3 has 15 residues.

This clonotype was counted only a few times. The V and J genes are TRBV5-1 and TRBJ2-2; D uncertain. Germline lookup yields CDR1 SGHRS and CDR2 YFSETQ. The CDR3 runs 11 residues. The germline V and J ends were trimmed by 0 bases and 9 bases, with 3 bases remaining between them. The CDR3 nucleotides are TGCGCCAGCAGCTTGGATTGGGAGCTGTTTTTT. Its protein product is CASSLDWELFF.

This clonotype occurred a few times. The J gene is TRBJ1-3, the V gene TRBV7-8; D is unclear. Germline assignment: CDR1 SGHVS and CDR2 FQNEAQ. Trimming removed 5 bases from V and 0 bases from J, with 8 bases in between. The CDR3 consists of 14 residues. The CDR3 loop is CASSLWDSGNTIYF. The CDR3 DNA follows: TGTGCCAGCAGCCTATGGGACTCTGGAAACACCATATATTTT.

This clonotype was seen a handful of times. The V gene is TRBV20-1, the J gene TRBJ2-1; D gene ambiguous. The length of the CDR3 is 12 residues. Germline CDR1 and CDR2: DFQATT and SNEGSKA (reference sequence). The ends were cut back, 1 base at V and 10 bases at J, with 11 bases in the middle. The CDR3: CSARALNGEQFF. Written as DNA, the CDR3 is TGCAGTGCTAGAGCCCTAAACGGCGAGCAGTTCTTC.

V usage is TRBV14 and J usage is TRBJ1-6; 7 bases fit TRBD1. The CDR3 spans 15 residues. The trim removed 4 bases at V and 10 bases at J, leaving 10 bases unmatched. In germline, CDR1 is SGHDN, CDR2 FVKESK. CDR3 in DNA: TGTGCCAGCAGCCGCCTGACAGGGCTGAACTCACCCCTCCACTTT. Protein product: CASSRLTGLNSPLHF.

The J gene is TRBJ2-1, the V gene TRBV5-3; the match to TRBD2 covers 7 bases. TRBV5-3 is an ORF; its function is uncertain. The trim removed 8 bases at V and 3 bases at J, leaving 11 bases unmatched. CDR3 length: 15 amino acids. The CDR3 bases are TGTGCCAGGAGCCCTGGACTAGACGACTACAATGAGCAGTTCTTC. Its protein is CARSPGLDDYNEQFF.

This clonotype was detected only a few times. The J gene is TRBJ2-1, the V gene TRBV9; tentatively, D is TRBD2 (6 bases). The V and J ends lost 0 bases and 5 bases respectively, with 12 bases between them. The length of the CDR3 is 15 residues. Per the germline V gene, CDR1 is SGDLS and CDR2 is YYNGEE. DNA for the CDR3: TGTGCCAGCAGCGTAGACGGGACTCTACACAATGAGCAGTTCTTC. Protein sequence: CASSVDGTLHNEQFF. The full variable domain, with the rest looked up from reference TRBV9 and TRBJ2-1, is DSGVTQTPKHLITATGQRVTLRCSPRSGDLSVYWYQQSLDQGLQFLIQYYNGEERAKGNILERFSAQQFPDLHSELNLSSLELGDSALYFCASSVDGTLHNEQFFGPGTRLTVL.

This clonotype has just a few counts. The genes are TRBV6-1 and TRBJ2-3; TRBD1 matches at 12 bases. This CDR3 has 16 residues. With V trimmed by 6 bases and J by 4 bases, 8 bases remained unmatched. Germline V gene sequence: CDR1 MNHNS, CDR2 SASEGT. The CDR3 DNA reads TGTGCCAGCAGCCCGGGACAGGGGGCGTTGGCAGATACGCAGTATTTT. Translating it yields CASSPGQGALADTQYF.

CDR3 coding DNA: TGCGCCAGCAGCTTGGAATCGGACTACGAGCAGTACTTC. Encoded protein: CASSLESDYEQYF. The chain has TRBV5-1 and TRBJ2-7; D ambiguous. Trimming cost V 0 bases and J 3 bases, with 7 bases left between them. Germline values: CDR1 SGHRS, CDR2 YFSETQ. This CDR3 contains 13 residues.

This clonotype has a handful of counts. The chain uses TRBV5-1 and TRBJ2-1; D might be TRBD2 (7 bases). Trimming pared 2 bases from V and 8 bases from J, leaving 14 bases between. The length of the CDR3 is 14 residues. Germline V lookup: CDR1 SGHRS, CDR2 YFSETQ. DNA for the CDR3: TGCGCCAGCAGCTTCGGCGGCGGGGGCGATGAGCAGTTCTTC. Translated: CASSFGGGGDEQFF.

The sample holds a few counts of this clonotype. The chain uses TRBV14 and TRBJ2-1, with 7 bases identical to TRBD2. Per the germline V gene, CDR1 is SGHDN and CDR2 is FVKESK. The CDR3 has 12 residues. The V segment lost 5 bases and the J segment 7 bases; nucleotides outside the gene matches: 2. CDR3: CASSELANEQFF. The CDR3 bases are TGTGCCAGCAGCGAACTAGCGAATGAGCAGTTCTTC.

Comments on this clonotype: Sequence at one end of the junction differs from germline and may be a read error. The CDR3: CASSEFYRGRAETQYF. In DNA form, the CDR3 reads TGTGCCAGCAGTGAGTTCTACAGGGGTCGGGCAGAGACCCAGTACTTC. The chain has TRBV10-3 and TRBJ2-5; 7 positions match TRBD1. This CDR3 has 16 residues. CDR1 and CDR2 (germline): ENHRY, SYGVKD.

The table lists this clonotype with a few counts. This chain links TRBV7-9 with TRBJ2-2, with unresolved D. The length of the CDR3 is 11 residues. The V gene lost 8 bases and the J gene lost 3 bases, with 4 bases spanning the gap. The germline V gene has CDR1 SEHNR and CDR2 FQNEAQ (reference sequence). The CDR3 protein is CASGYTGELFF. Here the CDR3 DNA reads TGTGCCAGCGGATACACCGGGGAGCTGTTTTTT. The full variable domain, with the rest looked up from reference TRBV7-9 and TRBJ2-2, is DTGVSQNPRHKITKRGQNVTFRCDPISEHNRLYWYRQTLGQGPEFLTYFQNEAQLEKSRLLSDRFSAERPKGSFSTLEIQRTEQGDSAMYLCASGYTGELFFGEGSRLTVL.

This clonotype was found a few times. The rearrangement links TRBV6-5 to TRBJ2-5, with 8 positions matching TRBD1. J lost 7 bases, V lost 0 bases, and 4 bases had no gene match. CDR3 length equals 14 residues. The V gene's germline CDR1 is MNHEY and CDR2 SVGAGI. In DNA form, the CDR3 reads TGTGCCAGCAGTTACTCCGGACAGGGAGTGACCCAGTACTTC. It specifies CASSYSGQGVTQYF.

Many counts were recorded for this clonotype. The V gene is TRBV5-1, the J gene TRBJ2-3; D might be TRBD2 (5 bases). V gave up 0 bases and J gave up 4 bases, with 21 bases separating them. Germline V gene sequence: CDR1 SGHRS, CDR2 YFSETQ. This CDR3 is 18 amino acids long. CDR3 in amino acids: CASSLAEAGPAVADTQYF. For the CDR3, the DNA is TGCGCCAGCAGCTTGGCAGAGGCGGGCCCGGCAGTGGCAGATACGCAGTATTTT.

The chain is built from TRBV6-5 and TRBJ2-2, with D possibly being TRBD1 (5 bases). V dropped 4 bases and J dropped 5 bases, with 14 bases sitting between them. This CDR3 has 15 amino acids. CDR1 is MNHEY, CDR2 SVGAGI, per germline. The CDR3 loop reads CASSFGQDTTGELFF. The CDR3 DNA follows: TGTGCCAGCAGTTTTGGCCAGGACACGACCGGGGAGCTGTTTTTT.

This sequence joins TRBV12-3 or TRBV12-4 and TRBJ2-7; D gene uncertain. This CDR3 contains 11 residues. V was pared by 7 bases and J by 1 base, with 5 bases between. The CDR3 region has the DNA TGTGCCAGCATGAGTTCCTACGAGCAGTACTTC. As protein: CASMSSYEQYF.